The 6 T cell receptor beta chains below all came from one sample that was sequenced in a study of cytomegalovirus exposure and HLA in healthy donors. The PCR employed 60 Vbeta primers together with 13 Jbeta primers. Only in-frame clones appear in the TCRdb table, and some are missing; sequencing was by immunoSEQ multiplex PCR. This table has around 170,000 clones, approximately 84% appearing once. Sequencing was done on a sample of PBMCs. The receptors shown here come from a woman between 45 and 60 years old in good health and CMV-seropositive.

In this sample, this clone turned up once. CDR3: CASSSSGHRSEQYF. The DNA for the CDR3 is TGTGCCAGTAGCTCGTCGGGACATAGATCCGAGCAGTACTTC. This chain joins TRBV19 and TRBJ2-7, with D maybe TRBD1 (6 bases). Trimming took 6 bases from V and 6 from J, leaving 18 bases between them. CDR1 LNHDA and CDR2 SQIVND come from the germline V gene (reference sequence). This CDR3 is 14 amino acids long. Full variable domain (outside the CDR3, taken from reference TRBV19 and TRBJ2-7): DGGITQSPKYLFRKEGQNVTLSCEQNLNHDAMYWYRQDPGQGLRLIYYSQIVNDFQKGDIAEGYSVSREKKESFPLTVTSAQKNPTAFYLCASSSSGHRSEQYFGPGTRLTVT.

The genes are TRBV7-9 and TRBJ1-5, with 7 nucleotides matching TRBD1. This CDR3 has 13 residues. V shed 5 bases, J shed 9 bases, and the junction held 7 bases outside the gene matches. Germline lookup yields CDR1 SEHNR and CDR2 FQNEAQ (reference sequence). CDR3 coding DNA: TGTGCCAGCAGCCAGGGGGGCCCGGGGCCCCAGCATTTT. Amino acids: CASSQGGPGPQHF.

CDR3 protein: CASQVDRVTDTQYF. The CDR3 bases are TGTGCCAGCCAGGTGGACAGGGTCACAGATACGCAGTATTTT. The J gene is TRBJ2-3, the V gene TRBV7-2; TRBD1 aligns across 8 bases. The CDR3 contains 14 residues. In germline, CDR1 is SGHTA, CDR2 FQGNSA. With V trimmed by 8 bases and J by 2 bases, 6 bases remained unmatched.

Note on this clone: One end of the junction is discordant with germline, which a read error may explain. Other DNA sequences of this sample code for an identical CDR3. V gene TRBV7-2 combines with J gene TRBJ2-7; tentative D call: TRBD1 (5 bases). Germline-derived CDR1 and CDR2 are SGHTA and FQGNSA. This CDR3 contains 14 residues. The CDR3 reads CASSLLGLSYEQYF. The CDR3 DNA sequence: TGTGCCAGTAGCTTACTGGGGCTCTCCTACGAGCAGTACTTC.

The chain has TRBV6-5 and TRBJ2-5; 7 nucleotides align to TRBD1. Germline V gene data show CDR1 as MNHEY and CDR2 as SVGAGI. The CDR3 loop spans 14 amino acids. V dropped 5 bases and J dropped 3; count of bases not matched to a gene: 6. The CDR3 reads CASSRQGWKETQYF. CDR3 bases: TGTGCCAGCAGTCGACAGGGCTGGAAAGAGACCCAGTACTTC.

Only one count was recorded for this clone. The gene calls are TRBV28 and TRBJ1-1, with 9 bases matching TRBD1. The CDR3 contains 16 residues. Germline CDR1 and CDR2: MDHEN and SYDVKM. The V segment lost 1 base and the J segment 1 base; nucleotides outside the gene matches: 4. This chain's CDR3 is CASSLLGGQGNTEAFF. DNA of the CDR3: TGTGCCAGCAGTTTATTAGGGGGACAGGGGAACACTGAAGCTTTCTTT.